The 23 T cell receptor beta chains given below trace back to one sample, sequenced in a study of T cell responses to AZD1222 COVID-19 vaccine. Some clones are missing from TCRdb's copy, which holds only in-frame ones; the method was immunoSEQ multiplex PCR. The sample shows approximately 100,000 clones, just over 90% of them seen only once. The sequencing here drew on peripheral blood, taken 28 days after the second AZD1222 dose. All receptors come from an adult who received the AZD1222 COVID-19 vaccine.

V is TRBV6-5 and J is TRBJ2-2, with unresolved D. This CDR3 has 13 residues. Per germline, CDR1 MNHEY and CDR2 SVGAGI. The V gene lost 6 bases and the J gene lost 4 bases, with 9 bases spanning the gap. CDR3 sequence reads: CASRPTPTGELFF. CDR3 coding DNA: TGTGCCAGCAGGCCTACACCCACCGGGGAGCTGTTTTTT.

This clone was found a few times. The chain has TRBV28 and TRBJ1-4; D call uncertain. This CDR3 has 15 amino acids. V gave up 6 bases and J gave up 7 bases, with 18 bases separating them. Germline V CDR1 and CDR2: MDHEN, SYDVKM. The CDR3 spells CASSSPNSGVEKLFF. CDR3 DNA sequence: TGTGCCAGCAGCTCCCCAAACTCTGGTGTTGAAAAACTGTTTTTT.

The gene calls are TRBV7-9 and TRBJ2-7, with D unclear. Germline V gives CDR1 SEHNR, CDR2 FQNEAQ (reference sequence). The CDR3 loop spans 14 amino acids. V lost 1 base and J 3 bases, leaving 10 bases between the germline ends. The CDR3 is CASSLEGLGYEQYF. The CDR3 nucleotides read TGTGCCAGCAGCTTAGAAGGCCTCGGCTACGAGCAGTACTTC. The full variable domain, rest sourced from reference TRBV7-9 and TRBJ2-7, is DTGVSQNPRHKITKRGQNVTFRCDPISEHNRLYWYRQTLGQGPEFLTYFQNEAQLEKSRLLSDRFSAERPKGSFSTLEIQRTEQGDSAMYLCASSLEGLGYEQYFGPGTRLTVT.

The CDR3 region is CASSYYGEGETQYF. Written as DNA, the CDR3 is TGTGCCAGCAGTTATTACGGGGAAGGGGAGACCCAGTACTTC. V gene TRBV6-5 combines with J gene TRBJ2-5; possibly TRBD2 for D (5 bases). The CDR3 sequence is 14 residues long. Germline V gene data show CDR1 as MNHEY and CDR2 as SVGAGI. V lost 3 bases to trimming and J lost 5 bases, with 13 bases between them.

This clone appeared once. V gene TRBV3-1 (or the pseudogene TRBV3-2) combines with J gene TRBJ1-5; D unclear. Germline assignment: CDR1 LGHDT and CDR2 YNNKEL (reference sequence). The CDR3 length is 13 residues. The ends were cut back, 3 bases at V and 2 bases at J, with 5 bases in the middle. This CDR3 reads CASSQDRNQPQHF. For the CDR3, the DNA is TGTGCCAGCAGCCAGGACCGCAATCAGCCCCAGCATTTT.

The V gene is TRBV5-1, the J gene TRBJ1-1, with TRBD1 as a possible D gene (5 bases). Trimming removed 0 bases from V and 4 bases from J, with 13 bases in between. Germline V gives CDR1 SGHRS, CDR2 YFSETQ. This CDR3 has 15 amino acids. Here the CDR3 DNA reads TGCGCCAGCAGCTTGGCGGCGGGGCCTGGCACTGAAGCTTTCTTT. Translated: CASSLAAGPGTEAFF.

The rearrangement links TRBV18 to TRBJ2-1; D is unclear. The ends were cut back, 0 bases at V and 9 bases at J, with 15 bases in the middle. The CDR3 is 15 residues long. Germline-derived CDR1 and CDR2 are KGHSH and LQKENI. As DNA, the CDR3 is TGTGCCAGCTCACCACCGGGTTCTGGGCTGGGTGAGCAGTTCTTC. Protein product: CASSPPGSGLGEQFF.

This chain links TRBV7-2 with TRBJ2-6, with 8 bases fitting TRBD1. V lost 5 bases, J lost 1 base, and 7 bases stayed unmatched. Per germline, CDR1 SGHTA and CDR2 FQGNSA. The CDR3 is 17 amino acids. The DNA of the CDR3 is TGTGCCAGCAGCGACCGGGACAGGTTTTCTGGGGCCAACGTCCTGACTTTC. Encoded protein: CASSDRDRFSGANVLTF.

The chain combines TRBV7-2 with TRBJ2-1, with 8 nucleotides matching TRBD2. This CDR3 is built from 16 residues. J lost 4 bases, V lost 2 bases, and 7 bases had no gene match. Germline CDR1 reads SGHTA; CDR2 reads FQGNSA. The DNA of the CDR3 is TGTGCCAGCAGCTTATTTTCCGGACTAGCTTACAATGAGCAGTTCTTC. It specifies CASSLFSGLAYNEQFF.

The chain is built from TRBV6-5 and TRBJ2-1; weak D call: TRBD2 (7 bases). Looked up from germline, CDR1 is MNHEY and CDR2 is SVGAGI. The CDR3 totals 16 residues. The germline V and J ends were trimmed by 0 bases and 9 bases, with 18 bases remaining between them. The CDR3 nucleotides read TGTGCCAGCAGTTACTCGATTAGAGGGGGGGCGGGTGAGCAGTTCTTC. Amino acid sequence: CASSYSIRGGAGEQFF.

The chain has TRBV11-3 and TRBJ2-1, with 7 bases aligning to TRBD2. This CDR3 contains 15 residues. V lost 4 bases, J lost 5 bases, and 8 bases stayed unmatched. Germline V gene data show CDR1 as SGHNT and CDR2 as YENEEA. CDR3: CASSSPGLYNNEQFF. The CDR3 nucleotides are TGTGCCAGCAGCTCTCCGGGACTATACAACAATGAGCAGTTCTTC.

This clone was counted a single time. The CDR3 sequence is CASSLDGSFSGNTIYF. CDR3 coding DNA: TGTGCCAGCAGCTTAGATGGATCTTTCTCTGGAAACACCATATATTTT. The chain combines TRBV11-1 with TRBJ1-3; D not certain. Germline CDR1 and CDR2: SGHAT and FQDESV (reference sequence). Trimming left V 1 base short and J 0 bases short, with 10 bases between. There are 16 residues in the CDR3.

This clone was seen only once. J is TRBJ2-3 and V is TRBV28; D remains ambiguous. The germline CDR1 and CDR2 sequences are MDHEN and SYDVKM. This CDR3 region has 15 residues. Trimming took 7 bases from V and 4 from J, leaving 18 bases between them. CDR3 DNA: TGTGCCAGCATCCCCCAGTCTTGGCGGCCAGATACGCAGTATTTT. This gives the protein CASIPQSWRPDTQYF.

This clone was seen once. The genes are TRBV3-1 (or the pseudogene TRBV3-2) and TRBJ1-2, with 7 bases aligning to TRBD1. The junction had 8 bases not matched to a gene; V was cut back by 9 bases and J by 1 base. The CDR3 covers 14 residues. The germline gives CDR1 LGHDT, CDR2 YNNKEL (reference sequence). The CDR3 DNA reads TGTGCCAGTACCGGGACAGACGGTAACTATGGCTACACCTTC. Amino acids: CASTGTDGNYGYTF.

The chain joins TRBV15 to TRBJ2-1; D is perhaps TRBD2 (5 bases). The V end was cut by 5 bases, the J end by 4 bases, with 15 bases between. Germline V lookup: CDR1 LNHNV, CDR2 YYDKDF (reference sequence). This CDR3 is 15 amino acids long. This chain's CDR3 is CATSPEGSGYNEQFF. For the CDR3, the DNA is TGTGCCACCAGCCCCGAGGGAAGCGGTTACAATGAGCAGTTCTTC. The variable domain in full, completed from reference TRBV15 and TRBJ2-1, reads DAMVIQNPRYQVTQFGKPVTLSCSQTLNHNVMYWYQQKSSQAPKLLFHYYDKDFNNEADTPDNFQSRRPNTSFCFLDIRSPGLGDTAMYLCATSPEGSGYNEQFFGPGTRLTVL.

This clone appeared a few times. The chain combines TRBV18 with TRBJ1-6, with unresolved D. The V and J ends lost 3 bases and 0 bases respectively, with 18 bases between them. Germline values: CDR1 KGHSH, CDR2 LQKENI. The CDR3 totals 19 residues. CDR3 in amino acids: CASSPTSMGLSSYNSPLHF. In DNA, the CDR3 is TGTGCCAGCTCACCGACAAGTATGGGCCTTAGCTCCTATAATTCACCCCTCCACTTT.

The CDR3: CASSSDRATNEKLFF. CDR3 DNA: TGTGCCAGTAGTTCGGACCGAGCAACTAATGAAAAACTGTTTTTT. The chain employs TRBV19 and TRBJ1-4; the D is unclear. CDR1 and CDR2 from the germline V gene are LNHDA and SQIVND (reference sequence). The CDR3 has 15 amino acids. V lost 5 bases and J lost 0, with 10 bases in between.

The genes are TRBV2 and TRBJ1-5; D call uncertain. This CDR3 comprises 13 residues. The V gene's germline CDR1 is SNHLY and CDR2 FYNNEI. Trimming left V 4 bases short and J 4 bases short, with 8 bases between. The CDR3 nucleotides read TGTGCCAGCAGTGGGACCGAAAATCAGCCCCAGCATTTT. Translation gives CASSGTENQPQHF.

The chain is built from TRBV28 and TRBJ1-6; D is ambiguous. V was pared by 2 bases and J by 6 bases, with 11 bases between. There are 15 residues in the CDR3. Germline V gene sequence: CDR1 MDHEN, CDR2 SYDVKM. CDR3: CASSLRTAGNSPLHF. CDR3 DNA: TGTGCCAGCAGTTTAAGGACCGCGGGTAATTCACCCCTCCACTTT.

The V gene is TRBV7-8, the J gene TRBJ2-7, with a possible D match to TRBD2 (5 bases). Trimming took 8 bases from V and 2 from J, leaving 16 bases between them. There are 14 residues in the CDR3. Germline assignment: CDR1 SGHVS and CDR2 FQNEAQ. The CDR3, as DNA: TGTGCCAGCCGACCCGGGGTCGCGCCCTACGAGCAGTACTTC. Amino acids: CASRPGVAPYEQYF. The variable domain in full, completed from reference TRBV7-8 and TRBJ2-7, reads GAGVSQSPRYKVAKRGQDVALRCDPISGHVSLFWYQQALGQGPEFLTYFQNEAQLDKSGLPSDRFFAERPEGSVSTLKIQRTQQEDSAVYLCASRPGVAPYEQYFGPGTRLTVT.

Written as DNA, the CDR3 is TGTGCCACCAGCAGAGAAAAAGCCGGGCCGTCCATGACTAGAATAGCCAAAAACATTCAGTACTTC. This sequence encodes CATSREKAGPSMTRIAKNIQYF. This chain connects TRBV15 to TRBJ2-4; D is perhaps TRBD2 (6 bases). This CDR3 spans 22 amino acids. Germline V CDR1 and CDR2: LNHNV, YYDKDF (reference sequence). Trimming took off 0 bases at V and 0 bases at J, with 27 bases between the two ends.

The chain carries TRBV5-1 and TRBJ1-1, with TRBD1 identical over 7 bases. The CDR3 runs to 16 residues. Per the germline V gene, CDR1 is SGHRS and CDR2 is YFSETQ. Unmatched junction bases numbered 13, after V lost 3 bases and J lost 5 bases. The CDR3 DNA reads TGCGCCAGCAGCTACTCCCTCGGGACAGATAGTACTGAAGCTTTCTTT. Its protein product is CASSYSLGTDSTEAFF.

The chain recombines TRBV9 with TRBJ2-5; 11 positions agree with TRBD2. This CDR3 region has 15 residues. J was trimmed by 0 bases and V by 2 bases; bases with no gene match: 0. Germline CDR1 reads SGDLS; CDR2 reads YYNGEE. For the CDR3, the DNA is TGTGCCAGCAGCGTTAGCGGGGGGGACCAAGAGACCCAGTACTTC. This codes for CASSVSGGDQETQYF.